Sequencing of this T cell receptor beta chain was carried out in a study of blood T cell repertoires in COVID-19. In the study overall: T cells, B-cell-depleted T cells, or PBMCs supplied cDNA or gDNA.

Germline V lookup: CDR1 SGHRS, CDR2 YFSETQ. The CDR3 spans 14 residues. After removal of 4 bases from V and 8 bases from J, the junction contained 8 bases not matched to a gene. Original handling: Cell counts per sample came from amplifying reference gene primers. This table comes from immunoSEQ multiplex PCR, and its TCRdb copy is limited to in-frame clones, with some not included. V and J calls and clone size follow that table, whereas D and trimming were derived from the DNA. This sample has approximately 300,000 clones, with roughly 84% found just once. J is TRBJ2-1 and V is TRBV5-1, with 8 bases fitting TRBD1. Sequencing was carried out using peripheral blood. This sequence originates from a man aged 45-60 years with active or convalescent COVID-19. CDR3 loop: CASSPADRVDEQFF. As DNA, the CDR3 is TGCGCCAGCAGCCCCGCGGACAGGGTCGATGAGCAGTTCTTC.